This TCR beta chain was identified in a study of T cell responses to AZD1222 COVID-19 vaccine. Whole-study results and caveats: Unmutated regions of variants are reportedly targeted by nearly half of spike-specific TCRs.

To note about this clone: Its antigen is not identified.

The germline V gene encodes CDR1 SGHKS and CDR2 YYEKEE (reference sequence). Trimming removed 1 base from V and 4 bases from J, with 5 bases in between. The CDR3 sequence is 12 residues long. The protocol was immunoSEQ multiplex PCR, while the TCRdb copy is restricted to in-frame clones and leaves out a portion. This table holds under 150,000 clones, approximately 88% found once. This sequence was found in an adult who received the AZD1222 COVID-19 vaccine. The sequences come from peripheral blood, collected 28 days after the second AZD1222 dose. The chain couples TRBV5-5 to TRBJ1-2; no reliable D call. Here the CDR3 DNA reads TGTGCCAGCAGCTTGACCAGCTATGGCTACACCTTC. The encoded protein is CASSLTSYGYTF.